The rows below give T cell receptor beta chains drawn from one sample of a study of T cell therapy after organ transplantation. The repertoire was sequenced with immunoSEQ multiplex PCR; TCRdb's copy has only in-frame clones and lacks some. The top ten clones hold roughly 31% of a sample with 17,000 or so clones, 85% to 90% of them seen once. Antigens for these TCRs are unknown. Specimen: CD8+ T cells from blood, collected after autologous CMV-specific T cell therapy. These receptor sequences come from a human patient who had received a solid organ transplant and had CMV disease. Part of the T cell pool may stem from the graft donor. The CDR3 runs from the conserved cysteine through the conserved F or W. Fields, in order: J gene, V gene, D gene, clone size, CDR3 protein, CDR3 DNA. The D gene is left open where the match is weak. Not every row has a clone size; where given, it reads once, few, many or a size class.

j_call: TRBJ2-5
v_call: TRBV19
d_call: -
clone_size: medium-sized
cdr3_aa: CASSIGLRGQETQYF
cdr3_nt: TGTGCCAGTAGTATAGGTTTACGGGGCCAAGAGACCCAGTACTTC

j_call: TRBJ1-1
v_call: TRBV7-9
d_call: -
clone_size: -
cdr3_aa: CASSLGRTEAFF
cdr3_nt: TGTGCCAGCAGCTTGGGGAGGACTGAAGCTTTCTTT

j_call: TRBJ2-7
v_call: TRBV4-2
d_call: -
clone_size: -
cdr3_aa: CASSQLSGTPSYEQYF
cdr3_nt: TGTGCCAGCAGCCAGCTATCCGGGACTCCCTCCTACGAGCAGTACTTC

j_call: TRBJ1-5
v_call: TRBV7-9
d_call: -
clone_size: -
cdr3_aa: CASSFAESEYSNQPQHF
cdr3_nt: TGTGCCAGCAGCTTCGCCGAGAGTGAATATAGCAATCAGCCCCAGCATTTT

j_call: TRBJ1-6
v_call: TRBV10-3
d_call: -
clone_size: -
cdr3_aa: CAISVGGGSPLHF
cdr3_nt: TGTGCCATCAGTGTAGGGGGTGGTTCACCCCTCCACTTT

j_call: TRBJ2-1
v_call: TRBV5-6
d_call: -
clone_size: -
cdr3_aa: CASRFGPYNEQFF
cdr3_nt: TGTGCCAGCCGCTTCGGACCATACAATGAGCAGTTCTTC

j_call: TRBJ2-2
v_call: TRBV6-4
d_call: TRBD1
clone_size: once
cdr3_aa: CASSKTGETGELFF
cdr3_nt: TGTGCCAGCAGCAAAACAGGGGAAACCGGGGAGCTGTTTTTT

j_call: TRBJ2-7
v_call: TRBV23-1
d_call: -
clone_size: few
cdr3_aa: CASPQSKIITYEQYF
cdr3_nt: TGCGCCAGTCCCCAGTCAAAAATTATTACCTACGAGCAGTACTTC

j_call: TRBJ2-7
v_call: TRBV5-6
d_call: -
clone_size: once
cdr3_aa: CASSLVLSYEQYF
cdr3_nt: TGTGCCAGCAGCTTAGTGCTTTCCTACGAGCAGTACTTC

j_call: TRBJ2-5
v_call: TRBV7-9
d_call: -
clone_size: once
cdr3_aa: CASSLSSSDQETQYF
cdr3_nt: TGTGCCAGCAGCTTAAGTAGCTCAGACCAAGAGACCCAGTACTTC

j_call: TRBJ1-1
v_call: TRBV13
d_call: -
clone_size: -
cdr3_aa: CASSATGMNTEAFF
cdr3_nt: TGTGCCAGCAGCGCGACAGGCATGAACACTGAAGCTTTCTTT

j_call: TRBJ1-1
v_call: TRBV30
d_call: -
clone_size: few
cdr3_aa: CAWTVLSPEAFF
cdr3_nt: TGTGCCTGGACAGTCCTTTCCCCTGAAGCTTTCTTT

j_call: TRBJ2-2
v_call: TRBV29-1
d_call: -
clone_size: -
cdr3_aa: CSARGQNTGELFF
cdr3_nt: TGCAGCGCTAGGGGACAGAACACCGGGGAGCTGTTTTTT

j_call: TRBJ1-1
v_call: TRBV19
d_call: -
clone_size: -
cdr3_aa: CASSDRTGPPMNTEAFF
cdr3_nt: TGTGCCAGTAGTGACCGGACGGGCCCACCGATGAACACTGAAGCTTTCTTT

j_call: TRBJ2-7
v_call: TRBV4-1
d_call: TRBD2
clone_size: -
cdr3_aa: CASSPAGTSGQYEQYF
cdr3_nt: TGCGCCAGCAGCCCGGCCGGGACTAGCGGGCAGTACGAGCAGTACTTC

j_call: TRBJ1-5
v_call: TRBV19
d_call: -
clone_size: -
cdr3_aa: CASEAVWAGGYNQPQHF
cdr3_nt: TGTGCCAGCGAGGCGGTTTGGGCCGGGGGATACAATCAGCCCCAGCATTTT

j_call: TRBJ2-2
v_call: TRBV11-2
d_call: -
clone_size: -
cdr3_aa: CASSLSDTYTGELFF
cdr3_nt: TGTGCCAGCAGCTTATCAGACACTTACACCGGGGAGCTGTTTTTT

j_call: TRBJ2-6
v_call: TRBV6-1
d_call: -
clone_size: -
cdr3_aa: CASNPGTGANVLTF
cdr3_nt: TGTGCCAGCAACCCAGGGACTGGGGCCAACGTCCTGACTTTC

j_call: TRBJ2-1
v_call: TRBV15
d_call: -
clone_size: few
cdr3_aa: CATSTQYPGNDNEQFF
cdr3_nt: TGTGCCACCAGCACCCAATATCCGGGAAACGATAATGAGCAGTTCTTC

j_call: TRBJ2-7
v_call: TRBV30
d_call: -
clone_size: once
cdr3_aa: CAWSPTGYYEQYF
cdr3_nt: TGTGCCTGGAGTCCGACGGGATACTACGAGCAGTACTTC

j_call: TRBJ1-1
v_call: TRBV5-1
d_call: -
clone_size: -
cdr3_aa: CASSLEGHGNTEAFF
cdr3_nt: TGCGCCAGCAGCTTGGAGGGACATGGGAACACTGAAGCTTTCTTT

j_call: TRBJ2-7
v_call: TRBV5-1
d_call: TRBD1
clone_size: -
cdr3_aa: CASSSPDRGAHEQYF
cdr3_nt: TGCGCCAGCAGCTCACCCGACAGGGGGGCCCACGAGCAGTACTTC

j_call: TRBJ2-7
v_call: TRBV4-2
d_call: -
clone_size: -
cdr3_aa: CASTYNSFSSYEQYF
cdr3_nt: TGTGCCAGCACCTATAACAGCTTCAGCTCCTACGAGCAGTACTTC

j_call: TRBJ2-3
v_call: TRBV6-5
d_call: -
clone_size: -
cdr3_aa: CASSSEGARTDTQYF
cdr3_nt: TGTGCCAGCAGCTCGGAAGGGGCGCGCACAGATACGCAGTATTTT

j_call: TRBJ2-7
v_call: TRBV27
d_call: TRBD1
clone_size: once
cdr3_aa: CASWDRNYEQYF
cdr3_nt: TGTGCCAGCTGGGACAGAAACTACGAGCAGTACTTC

j_call: TRBJ1-6
v_call: TRBV7-3
d_call: -
clone_size: -
cdr3_aa: CASSLLGTGSPLHF
cdr3_nt: TGTGCCAGCAGCCTACTTGGGACGGGTTCACCCCTCCACTTT

j_call: TRBJ2-3
v_call: TRBV25-1
d_call: -
clone_size: once
cdr3_aa: CASSIQGRADTQYF
cdr3_nt: TGTGCCAGCAGTATCCAGGGGCGCGCAGATACGCAGTATTTT

j_call: TRBJ2-1
v_call: TRBV19
d_call: -
clone_size: -
cdr3_aa: CASSLSGPFNEQFF
cdr3_nt: TGTGCCAGTAGCCTGTCAGGGCCCTTCAATGAGCAGTTCTTC

j_call: TRBJ1-5
v_call: TRBV9
d_call: TRBD1
clone_size: -
cdr3_aa: CASSVGGQALSPQHF
cdr3_nt: TGTGCCAGCAGCGTGGGGGGACAGGCACTTTCGCCCCAGCATTTT

j_call: TRBJ1-2
v_call: TRBV4-2
d_call: -
clone_size: few
cdr3_aa: CASSQEKVYGYTF
cdr3_nt: TGTGCCAGCAGCCAAGAGAAGGTATATGGCTACACCTTC

j_call: TRBJ2-7
v_call: TRBV7-3
d_call: -
clone_size: -
cdr3_aa: CASSYSSSYEQYF
cdr3_nt: TGTGCCAGCAGCTATAGTAGCTCCTACGAGCAGTACTTC

j_call: TRBJ2-7
v_call: TRBV4-1
d_call: -
clone_size: -
cdr3_aa: CASSQRQSGSYEQYF
cdr3_nt: TGCGCCAGCAGCCAACGACAGTCTGGGTCTTACGAGCAGTACTTC

j_call: TRBJ1-5
v_call: TRBV7-9
d_call: -
clone_size: -
cdr3_aa: CASSLGGTNQPQHF
cdr3_nt: TGTGCCAGCAGCTTAGGTGGGACCAATCAGCCCCAGCATTTT

j_call: TRBJ1-2
v_call: TRBV7-9
d_call: -
clone_size: -
cdr3_aa: CASTPTGPGYGYTF
cdr3_nt: TGTGCCAGCACCCCGACAGGTCCGGGCTATGGCTACACCTTC

j_call: TRBJ2-7
v_call: TRBV27
d_call: -
clone_size: -
cdr3_aa: CASSPLLGSSYEQYF
cdr3_nt: TGTGCCAGCAGTCCCCTACTGGGGAGCTCCTACGAGCAGTACTTC

j_call: TRBJ2-7
v_call: TRBV7-9
d_call: -
clone_size: -
cdr3_aa: CASSSRRHGTPYEQYF
cdr3_nt: TGTGCCAGCAGCTCGCGCAGACACGGGACACCTTACGAGCAGTACTTC

j_call: TRBJ2-7
v_call: TRBV11-2
d_call: -
clone_size: -
cdr3_aa: CASREGARYEQYF
cdr3_nt: TGTGCCAGCAGGGAAGGGGCGCGGTACGAGCAATACTTC

j_call: TRBJ2-7
v_call: TRBV19
d_call: TRBD2
clone_size: -
cdr3_aa: CASSPTSGASYEQYF
cdr3_nt: TGTGCCAGTAGTCCGACTAGCGGAGCATCCTACGAGCAGTACTTC

j_call: TRBJ2-3
v_call: TRBV19
d_call: -
clone_size: large
cdr3_aa: CASQGGPGDGTDTQYF
cdr3_nt: TGTGCCAGCCAGGGCGGACCGGGGGATGGCACAGATACGCAGTATTTT

j_call: TRBJ1-2
v_call: TRBV6-5
d_call: -
clone_size: medium-sized
cdr3_aa: CASSSGSHADGYTF
cdr3_nt: TGTGCCAGCAGTTCCGGGTCCCACGCCGACGGCTACACCTTC

j_call: TRBJ2-1
v_call: TRBV2
d_call: TRBD2
clone_size: -
cdr3_aa: CASTPVAGGADNEQFF
cdr3_nt: TGTGCCAGCACACCTGTGGCGGGGGGGGCGGATAATGAGCAGTTCTTC